These 31 T cell receptor beta chains were all obtained from the same sample, sequenced in a study of shared clonotypes between healthy human individuals. Produced via immunoSEQ multiplex PCR; TCRdb's table is partial and in-frame only. The sample has 2 million to 2.5 million clones; 95% are singletons. The sequenced sample was naive CD4+ T cells sorted from blood. Stated subset: CD45RA+ positively selected. The receptors here all came from a man younger than 35 in good health.

The chain links TRBV28 to TRBJ2-7; D is uncertain. The CDR3 is 12 amino acids. The V gene lost 6 bases and the J gene lost 4 bases, with 10 bases spanning the gap. Germline lookup yields CDR1 MDHEN and CDR2 SYDVKM. DNA of the CDR3: TGTGCCAGCAGGGGCTCCCCTTACGAGCAGTACTTC. Translating gives CASRGSPYEQYF. The variable domain in full, with the rest retrieved from reference TRBV28 and TRBJ2-7, is DVKVTQSSRYLVKRTGEKVFLECVQDMDHENMFWYRQDPGLGLRLIYFSYDVKMKEKGDIPEGYSVSREKKERFSLILESASTNQTSMYLCASRGSPYEQYFGPGTRLTVT.

This clone was counted between two and nine times. The V call is TRBV2, the J call TRBJ1-6; D is possibly TRBD1 (6 bases). Between the trimmed V and J ends, which lost 3 bases and 9 bases, there was a span of 18 bases. CDR1 is SNHLY and CDR2 is FYNNEI in the germline V gene. The CDR3 consists of 16 residues. The CDR3 region is CASSDYGGPLGSPLHF. The CDR3 nucleotides read TGTGCCAGCAGTGATTACGGGGGGCCATTAGGTTCACCCCTCCACTTT.

The chain has TRBV2 and TRBJ1-4, with 7 positions matching TRBD1. This CDR3 is 15 amino acids long. Unmatched junction bases numbered 4, after V lost 3 bases and J lost 3 bases. Germline V gene sequence: CDR1 SNHLY, CDR2 FYNNEI. The CDR3 protein is CASSDRGAANEKLFF. The CDR3 DNA reads TGTGCCAGCAGTGACAGGGGGGCGGCTAATGAAAAACTGTTTTTT.

The genes are TRBV5-4 and TRBJ2-2; 11 bases agree with TRBD2. The CDR3 totals 14 residues. Trimming cost V 4 bases and J 7 bases; bases outside gene matches: 3. Germline V lookup: CDR1 SGHNT, CDR2 YYREEE (reference sequence). CDR3 nucleotides: TGTGCCAGCAGCCGACTAGCGGGAATCGGGGAGCTGTTTTTT. This encodes CASSRLAGIGELFF. Filled out from reference TRBV5-4 and TRBJ2-2, the complete variable domain reads ETGVTQSPTHLIKTRGQQVTLRCSSQSGHNTVSWYQQALGQGPQFIFQYYREEENGRGNFPPRFSGLQFPNYSSELNVNALELDDSALYLCASSRLAGIGELFFGEGSRLTVL.

The rearrangement links TRBV30 to TRBJ1-1, with D possibly being TRBD1 (6 bases). Germline V gives CDR1 GTSNPN, CDR2 SVGIG (reference sequence). The CDR3 is 15 residues long. V was shortened by 0 bases and J by 1 base, with 12 bases between the two germline ends. The CDR3 sequence is CAWSVGARGNTEAFF. The CDR3 DNA follows: TGTGCCTGGAGTGTAGGGGCCAGGGGGAACACTGAAGCTTTCTTT.

V gene TRBV5-1 combines with J gene TRBJ2-7, with D uncertain. Germline V CDR1 and CDR2: SGHRS, YFSETQ. The CDR3 is 14 residues long. V was cut by 4 bases and J by 0 bases, with 11 bases left in between. This CDR3 reads CASSASWSSYEQYF. The CDR3 DNA reads TGCGCCAGCAGCGCGAGTTGGAGCTCCTACGAGCAGTACTTC.

This chain uses TRBV6-5 with TRBJ2-7, with 12 nucleotides matching TRBD1. CDR3 length equals 15 residues. CDR1 is MNHEY, CDR2 SVGAGI, per germline. V dropped 4 bases and J dropped 6; count of bases not matched to a gene: 7. CDR3 DNA sequence: TGTGCCAGCAGTTCGGGAGGGACAGGGGGCGTCGAGCAGTACTTC. As protein: CASSSGGTGGVEQYF.

This rearrangement joins TRBV11-2 to TRBJ2-3; no reliable D call. The CDR3 spans 14 residues. CDR1 SGHAT and CDR2 FQNNGV come from the germline V gene. V was shortened by 5 bases and J by 3 bases, with 12 bases between the two germline ends. DNA for the CDR3: TGTGCCAGCAGCCCCGGACGGGTAACAGATACGCAGTATTTT. Its protein product is CASSPGRVTDTQYF. The whole variable domain, filled in from reference TRBV11-2 and TRBJ2-3, reads EAGVAQSPRYKIIEKRQSVAFWCNPISGHATLYWYQQILGQGPKLLIQFQNNGVVDDSQLPKDRFSAERLKGVDSTLKIQPAKLEDSAVYLCASSPGRVTDTQYFGPGTRLTVL.

The chain joins TRBV6-5 to TRBJ1-2; tentative D call: TRBD1 (5 bases). V shed 7 bases and J shed 4 bases, with 13 bases lying between them. The germline V gene has CDR1 MNHEY and CDR2 SVGAGI. CDR3 length: 13 residues. For the CDR3, the DNA is TGTGCCAGCACCTTACCGGGGGGCTATGGCTACACCTTC. Encoded protein: CASTLPGGYGYTF.

V is TRBV30 and J is TRBJ1-1, with 7 bases fitting TRBD1. CDR3 length: 13 amino acids. Germline lookup yields CDR1 GTSNPN and CDR2 SVGIG (reference sequence). CDR3 region: CACTTGRHNSAFF. The CDR3 bases are TGTGCTTGTACGACAGGGCGCCATAATTCGGCTTTCTTT.

With respect to this clone: Within the sample, other DNA sequences also encode this same CDR3. The chain uses TRBV18 and TRBJ2-7; D might be TRBD2 (6 bases). The CDR3 totals 14 residues. The V gene's germline CDR1 is KGHSH and CDR2 LQKENI. Trimming shortened V by 6 bases and J by 3 bases, and 15 bases separated the two germline ends. The CDR3 spells CASSPGTEDYEQYF. Written as DNA, the CDR3 is TGTGCCAGCTCGCCTGGGACTGAGGACTACGAGCAGTACTTC.

The chain has TRBV28 and TRBJ1-2; TRBD1 aligns across 7 bases. Trimming cost V 5 bases and J 0 bases; bases outside gene matches: 3. The CDR3 length is 14 residues. In germline, CDR1 is MDHEN, CDR2 SYDVKM. This CDR3 reads CASSIGQANYGYTF. CDR3 bases: TGTGCCAGCAGTATTGGACAGGCTAACTATGGCTACACCTTC.

V is TRBV5-6 and J is TRBJ1-4, with TRBD1 as a possible D gene (6 bases). Germline V gene data show CDR1 as SGHDT and CDR2 as YYEEEE. V was shortened by 4 bases and J by 4 bases, with 17 bases between the two germline ends. The CDR3 covers 16 residues. The CDR3 spells CASSQLMTGFNEKLFF. DNA of the CDR3: TGTGCCAGCAGCCAACTAATGACAGGCTTTAATGAAAAACTGTTTTTT.

The V gene is TRBV5-4, the J gene TRBJ2-7; TRBD1 is a possible D gene (5 bases). V was cut by 1 base and J by 0 bases, with 14 bases left in between. The CDR3 consists of 16 residues. Germline CDR1 reads SGHNT; CDR2 reads YYREEE (reference sequence). The CDR3 DNA reads as TGTGCCAGCAGCTTGTACCTAACAGGCAGCTCCTACGAGCAGTACTTC. Translated, it gives CASSLYLTGSSYEQYF.

The DNA for the CDR3 is TGTGCCAGCTCACCACGGGTCTACCCAAACACCGGGGAGCTGTTTTTT. Translated: CASSPRVYPNTGELFF. This sequence joins TRBV18 and TRBJ2-2; D remains unclear. CDR3 length: 16 residues. CDR1 is KGHSH and CDR2 is LQKENI in the germline V gene. The V gene lost 1 base and the J gene lost 2 bases, with 11 bases spanning the gap. The whole variable domain, filled in from reference TRBV18 and TRBJ2-2, reads NAGVMQNPRHLVRRRGQEARLRCSPMKGHSHVYWYRQLPEEGLKFMVYLQKENIIDESGMPKERFSAEFPKEGPSILRIQQVVRGDSAAYFCASSPRVYPNTGELFFGEGSRLTVL.

DNA of the CDR3: TGTGCCAGCAGTGAATCAAGTGAGCAGTTCTTC. Translated, it gives CASSESSEQFF. The J gene is TRBJ2-1, the V gene TRBV25-1; D call uncertain. The germline V gene has CDR1 MGHDK and CDR2 SYGVNS. The CDR3 spans 11 residues. Deletions cut 1 base from V and 9 bases from J, with 4 bases between. Full variable domain (missing parts from reference TRBV25-1 and TRBJ2-1): EADIYQTPRYLVIGTGKKITLECSQTMGHDKMYWYQQDPGMELHLIHYSYGVNSTEKGDLSSESTVSRIRTEHFPLTLESARPSHTSQYLCASSESSEQFFGPGTRLTVL.

This clone was counted a single time. The chain carries TRBV2 and TRBJ2-7, with D unclear. The CDR3 is 15 residues long. Germline loops: CDR1 SNHLY, CDR2 FYNNEI. Trimming cost V 2 bases and J 0 bases, with 11 bases left between them. The CDR3 DNA sequence: TGTGCCAGCAGTGAAAAAGCTTGGTTCTCCTACGAGCAGTACTTC. Protein product: CASSEKAWFSYEQYF.

The chain is built from TRBV25-1 and TRBJ1-2; 9 nucleotides agree with TRBD1. V lost 5 bases to trimming and J lost 4 bases; unmatched junction nucleotides: 8. The CDR3 has 15 amino acids. Germline loops: CDR1 MGHDK, CDR2 SYGVNS. CDR3 nucleotide sequence: TGTGCCAGCAGTCTTACAGGGGGCGGGGGCTATGGCTACACCTTC. This codes for CASSLTGGGGYGYTF.

V and J are TRBV2 and TRBJ2-5; weak D call: TRBD1 (6 bases). This CDR3 has 14 residues. The germline V gene has CDR1 SNHLY and CDR2 FYNNEI. Trimming cost V 6 bases and J 4 bases, with 15 bases left between them. This CDR3 reads CASRATGFLETQYF. CDR3 nucleotide sequence: TGTGCCAGCAGAGCTACAGGGTTCTTAGAGACCCAGTACTTC. The full variable domain, completed using reference TRBV2 and TRBJ2-5, is EPEVTQTPSHQVTQMGQEVILRCVPISNHLYFYWYRQILGQKVEFLVSFYNNEISEKSEIFDDQFSVERPDGSNFTLKIRSTKLEDSAMYFCASRATGFLETQYFGPGTRLLVL.

J is TRBJ2-5 and V is TRBV29-1, with 10 bases fitting TRBD1. This CDR3 has 15 residues. The trim removed 5 bases at V and 5 bases at J, leaving 11 bases unmatched. Germline CDR1 is SQVTM and CDR2 is ANQGSEA. CDR3 sequence reads: CSVTKPGQGTETQYF. CDR3 in DNA: TGCAGCGTTACTAAGCCGGGACAGGGGACGGAGACCCAGTACTTC. Full variable domain (outside the CDR3, taken from reference TRBV29-1 and TRBJ2-5): SAVISQKPSRDICQRGTSLTIQCQVDSQVTMMFWYRQQPGQSLTLIATANQGSEATYESGFVIDKFPISRPNLTFSTLTVSNMSPEDSSIYLCSVTKPGQGTETQYFGPGTRLLVL.

This clone was picked up one time. This sequence joins TRBV6-1 and TRBJ1-5; D not certain. Germline V gives CDR1 MNHNS, CDR2 SASEGT. Trimming cost V 1 base and J 3 bases, with 10 bases left between them. CDR3 length: 15 amino acids. In DNA, the CDR3 is TGTGCCAGCAGTGAAGAGGTGCGGTACAATCAGCCCCAGCATTTT. This codes for CASSEEVRYNQPQHF.

The chain links TRBV9 to TRBJ2-1; 9 nucleotides align to TRBD2. With 0 bases clipped from V and 7 bases from J, the junction kept 8 bases outside the gene matches. Germline loops: CDR1 SGDLS, CDR2 YYNGEE. The CDR3 is 16 amino acids. CDR3 sequence reads: CASSVVGTSPANEQFF. CDR3 nucleotide sequence: TGTGCCAGCAGCGTAGTGGGGACTAGCCCAGCAAATGAGCAGTTCTTC. Full variable domain (outside the CDR3, taken from reference TRBV9 and TRBJ2-1): DSGVTQTPKHLITATGQRVTLRCSPRSGDLSVYWYQQSLDQGLQFLIQYYNGEERAKGNILERFSAQQFPDLHSELNLSSLELGDSALYFCASSVVGTSPANEQFFGPGTRLTVL.

The genes are TRBV5-1 and TRBJ2-5; D perhaps matches TRBD1 (6 bases). Looked up from germline, CDR1 is SGHRS and CDR2 is YFSETQ. The CDR3 runs 17 residues. The V gene lost 0 bases and the J gene lost 3 bases, with 18 bases spanning the gap. The CDR3 region is CASSLAPPAGVEETQYF. The DNA for the CDR3 is TGCGCCAGCAGCTTGGCCCCACCCGCAGGGGTGGAAGAGACCCAGTACTTC.

The CDR3 sequence is CASSSVGNIAEKLFF. CDR3 nucleotide sequence: TGTGCCAGCAGCTCTGTAGGGAACATAGCTGAAAAACTGTTTTTT. This chain joins TRBV11-2 and TRBJ1-4; D remains ambiguous. The V gene lost 4 bases and the J gene lost 7 bases, with 16 bases spanning the gap. CDR3 length: 15 amino acids. In germline, CDR1 is SGHAT, CDR2 FQNNGV.

This rearrangement joins TRBV7-9 to TRBJ1-2, with TRBD1 matching 8 bases. The length of the CDR3 is 16 residues. The ends lost 5 bases at V and 0 bases at J; junction bases unmatched: 8. Germline V gene lookup returns CDR1 SEHNR and CDR2 FQNEAQ (reference sequence). In nucleotides, the CDR3 is TGTGCCAGCAGCCGAGACAGGGGCACAGCTAACTATGGCTACACCTTC. Translated, it gives CASSRDRGTANYGYTF.

V is TRBV7-9 and J is TRBJ1-5, with 7 nucleotides matching TRBD1. The CDR3 length is 14 residues. Germline V gene lookup returns CDR1 SEHNR and CDR2 FQNEAQ (reference sequence). The trim removed 6 bases at V and 5 bases at J, leaving 7 bases unmatched. CDR3 sequence: CASSHQGGDQPQHF. CDR3 DNA sequence: TGTGCCAGCAGTCACCAGGGGGGAGATCAGCCCCAGCATTTT.

This clone was seen just once. V is TRBV6-1 and J is TRBJ1-1, with D possibly being TRBD1 (6 bases). V lost 6 bases to trimming and J lost 8 bases, with 19 bases between them. CDR1 and CDR2 from the germline V gene are MNHNS and SASEGT. The CDR3 has 14 amino acids. The CDR3 region has the DNA TGTGCCAGCAGGGGGGGACAACAGGGACCGGAAGCTTTCTTT. Translation gives CASRGGQQGPEAFF.

The V gene is TRBV7-2, the J gene TRBJ2-7, with D uncertain. CDR1 and CDR2 (germline): SGHTA, FQGNSA. V shed 0 bases and J shed 3 bases, with 9 bases lying between them. CDR3 length: 14 amino acids. The CDR3: CASSLAKISYEQYF. CDR3 nucleotides: TGTGCCAGCAGCTTAGCGAAGATCAGCTACGAGCAGTACTTC. Filled out from reference TRBV7-2 and TRBJ2-7, the complete variable domain reads GAGVSQSPSNKVTEKGKDVELRCDPISGHTALYWYRQSLGQGLEFLIYFQGNSAPDKSGLPSDRFSAERTGGSVSTLTIQRTQQEDSAVYLCASSLAKISYEQYFGPGTRLTVT.

V is TRBV6-1 and J is TRBJ2-7; D perhaps matches TRBD1 (6 bases). This CDR3 is 15 amino acids long. CDR1 is MNHNS, CDR2 SASEGT, per germline. V lost 0 bases to trimming and J lost 6 bases, with 15 bases between them. As DNA, the CDR3 is TGTGCCAGCAGTGAAGCGCAAACAGGGAAGGCCGAGCAGTACTTC. It translates to CASSEAQTGKAEQYF.

This chain links TRBV25-1 with TRBJ1-6; D unclear. CDR1 and CDR2 from the germline V gene are MGHDK and SYGVNS. The CDR3 is made up of 14 amino acids. Between the trimmed V and J ends, which lost 5 bases and 5 bases, there was a span of 10 bases. CDR3 coding DNA: TGTGCCAGCAGTAAGGAAGTAAATAATTCACCCCTCCACTTT. It codes for CASSKEVNNSPLHF.

This sequence joins TRBV9 and TRBJ2-5; D ambiguous. The V end lost 0 bases, the J end lost 2 bases, and 11 bases lay between the germline ends. Germline assignment: CDR1 SGDLS and CDR2 YYNGEE. The CDR3 is 15 amino acids. CDR3 in DNA: TGTGCCAGCAGCGTAGCTTCCGGGCCTCAAGAGACCCAGTACTTC. Protein product: CASSVASGPQETQYF. The whole variable domain, remainder taken from reference TRBV9 and TRBJ2-5, is DSGVTQTPKHLITATGQRVTLRCSPRSGDLSVYWYQQSLDQGLQFLIQYYNGEERAKGNILERFSAQQFPDLHSELNLSSLELGDSALYFCASSVASGPQETQYFGPGTRLLVL.